A single sample is the source of the 28 T cell receptor beta chains below, sequenced in a study of blood T cell repertoires in COVID-19. Method: immunoSEQ multiplex PCR; TCRdb's copy keeps in-frame clones and lacks some. The data contain about 120,000 clones, 75% to 85% of them singletons. Sequences were obtained from peripheral blood. All receptors come from a woman aged 55-75 years with acute or convalescent COVID-19.

The chain combines TRBV15 with TRBJ1-5, with D uncertain. Germline V gene sequence: CDR1 LNHNV, CDR2 YYDKDF (reference sequence). V was cut by 1 base and J by 4 bases, with 8 bases left in between. This CDR3 region has 14 residues. CDR3 loop: CATSRARANQPQHF. CDR3 nucleotides: TGTGCCACCAGCAGAGCTCGAGCGAATCAGCCCCAGCATTTT.

The gene calls are TRBV30 and TRBJ1-4, with TRBD1 matching 10 bases. Germline loops: CDR1 GTSNPN, CDR2 SVGIG (reference sequence). J was trimmed by 13 bases and V by 4 bases; bases with no gene match: 6. This CDR3 contains 12 residues. As DNA, the CDR3 is TGTGCCTGGACCCCGGGACAGGGGAGACTGTTTTTT. Translated, it gives CAWTPGQGRLFF. Looking up the rest from reference TRBV30 and TRBJ1-4 gives the full variable domain: SQTIHQWPATLVQPVGSPLSLECTVEGTSNPNLYWYRQAAGRGLQLLFYSVGIGQISSEVPQNLSASRPQDRQFILSSKKLLLSDSGFYLCAWTPGQGRLFFGSGTQLSVL.

This sequence joins TRBV9 and TRBJ2-7; 9 bases agree with TRBD2. V shed 0 bases, J shed 3 bases, and the junction held 4 bases outside the gene matches. The CDR3 is 15 amino acids. Per the germline V gene, CDR1 is SGDLS and CDR2 is YYNGEE. The CDR3: CASSVAGTSFYEQYF. The CDR3 DNA sequence: TGTGCCAGCAGCGTAGCAGGGACTAGCTTCTACGAGCAGTACTTC.

The CDR3 nucleotides are TGTGCCAGTAGTAGGATGGGACAGGGCTGGTACGAGCAGTACTTC. Protein sequence: CASSRMGQGWYEQYF. The chain links TRBV19 to TRBJ2-7; 9 bases match TRBD1. The CDR3 has 15 residues. In germline, CDR1 is LNHDA, CDR2 SQIVND (reference sequence). V lost 4 bases, J lost 4 bases, and 8 bases stayed unmatched.

This clone was counted a single time. The chain is built from TRBV30 and TRBJ2-5; 10 bases agree with TRBD2. Germline CDR1 is GTSNPN and CDR2 is SVGIG (reference sequence). With V trimmed by 2 bases and J by 4 bases, 10 bases remained unmatched. The CDR3 spans 16 residues. The CDR3 here is CAWSFGSGGAGETQYF. The CDR3 DNA is TGTGCCTGGAGTTTCGGCAGCGGGGGGGCTGGAGAGACCCAGTACTTC.

This chain uses TRBV28 with TRBJ1-4; the match to TRBD1 covers 10 bases. The CDR3 has 15 residues. After removal of 4 bases from V and 7 bases from J, the junction contained 6 bases not matched to a gene. Germline lookup yields CDR1 MDHEN and CDR2 SYDVKM. The CDR3 DNA reads as TGTGCCAGCAGTTCCCAGACAGGGGGCCGTGAAAAACTGTTTTTT. It specifies CASSSQTGGREKLFF.

V is TRBV14 and J is TRBJ2-3; a weak D match, TRBD1 (6 bases). Germline V gene sequence: CDR1 SGHDN, CDR2 FVKESK. Trimming took 6 bases from V and 0 from J, leaving 10 bases between them. The CDR3 is made up of 14 amino acids. The CDR3 protein is CASSGGLSTDTQYF. The CDR3 nucleotides are TGTGCCAGCAGTGGGGGCCTTAGCACAGATACGCAGTATTTT.

The chain combines TRBV7-9 with TRBJ2-7, with D possibly matching TRBD2 (6 bases). CDR1 and CDR2 from the germline V gene are SEHNR and FQNEAQ (reference sequence). V was clipped by 4 bases and J by 5 bases, with 21 bases between them. The CDR3 extends over 16 amino acids. The CDR3 here is CASSSGGGWEDDEQYF. CDR3 DNA: TGTGCCAGCAGCTCCGGTGGGGGATGGGAGGATGACGAGCAGTACTTC.

CDR3 protein: CAWSDGSNEQFF. For the CDR3, the DNA is TGTGCCTGGAGTGACGGGAGCAATGAGCAGTTCTTC. This chain links TRBV30 with TRBJ2-1, with D maybe TRBD2 (6 bases). Germline V gives CDR1 GTSNPN, CDR2 SVGIG (reference sequence). This CDR3 region has 12 residues. The V end was cut by 1 base, the J end by 6 bases, with 7 bases between.

The rearrangement joins TRBV19 to TRBJ2-7, with D possibly being TRBD2 (5 bases). The CDR3 is 16 residues long. Germline V CDR1 and CDR2: LNHDA, SQIVND (reference sequence). Trimming removed 5 bases from V and 3 bases from J, with 20 bases in between. CDR3 in DNA: TGTGCCAGTAGTTCCACGGACTTAGGCCGAGGCTACGAGCAGTACTTC. It specifies CASSSTDLGRGYEQYF.

This rearrangement joins TRBV19 to TRBJ1-1; 11 bases map to TRBD1. V was pared by 7 bases and J by 3 bases, with 7 bases of the junction left unmatched. CDR1 is LNHDA, CDR2 SQIVND, per germline (reference sequence). The CDR3 spans 15 residues. This chain's CDR3 is CASTPGQGAYTEAFF. CDR3 nucleotides: TGTGCCAGTACCCCAGGACAGGGGGCGTACACTGAAGCTTTCTTT.

This chain connects TRBV11-3 to TRBJ2-7; possible D gene TRBD1, 6 bases. Per the germline V gene, CDR1 is SGHNT and CDR2 is YENEEA. V was clipped by 1 base and J by 1 base, with 11 bases between them. This CDR3 comprises 15 residues. The CDR3 DNA sequence: TGTGCCAGCAGCTTAGGTACAGGGTTGTCCTACGAGCAGTACTTC. Its translation is CASSLGTGLSYEQYF.

This chain uses TRBV6-5 with TRBJ2-7; a possible D gene is TRBD2 (6 bases). V lost 5 bases and J 6 bases, leaving 14 bases between the germline ends. From germline, CDR1 is MNHEY and CDR2 SVGAGI. The CDR3 is made up of 13 amino acids. The DNA for the CDR3 is TGTGCCAGCAGTAACCGGTTGGGGGGCGAGCAGTACTTC. Amino acids: CASSNRLGGEQYF.

The CDR3 DNA follows: TGTGCCACCAGTGATCCCCTCCCCGATACGCAGTATTTT. Translation: CATSDPLPDTQYF. This chain joins TRBV24-1 and TRBJ2-3; D not resolved. Trimming left V 3 bases short and J 6 bases short, with 9 bases between. This CDR3 spans 13 amino acids. Germline loops: CDR1 KGHDR, CDR2 SFDVKD.

The chain links TRBV19 to TRBJ2-3; D possibly corresponds to TRBD1 (8 bases). Germline CDR1 LNHDA, CDR2 SQIVND (reference sequence). V lost 5 bases and J lost 8, with 26 bases in between. The CDR3 runs to 17 residues. In nucleotides, the CDR3 is TGTGCCAGTAGTGCCCAGGGGGGGACAGGAGTTCCAGGTACGCAGTATTTT. Protein: CASSAQGGTGVPGTQYF.

V usage is TRBV28 and J usage is TRBJ2-7; D is uncertain. CDR1 and CDR2 from the germline V gene are MDHEN and SYDVKM. The CDR3 contains 11 residues. V lost 3 bases and J 6 bases, leaving 6 bases between the germline ends. The CDR3 nucleotides read TGTGCCAGCAGTTTCTTCTCCGAGCAGTACTTC. It specifies CASSFFSEQYF.

This rearrangement joins TRBV4-3 to TRBJ1-4; D might be TRBD1 (6 bases). The CDR3 contains 13 residues. The germline V gene encodes CDR1 LGHNA and CDR2 YSLEER. Trimming took off 2 bases at V and 6 bases at J, with 7 bases between the two ends. The CDR3 reads CASSQQGYEKLFF. For the CDR3, the DNA is TGCGCCAGCAGCCAACAGGGGTATGAAAAACTGTTTTTT.

This chain joins TRBV6-1 and TRBJ1-3; tentatively, D is TRBD1 (5 bases). The germline CDR1 and CDR2 sequences are MNHNS and SASEGT. Trimming left V 0 bases short and J 8 bases short, with 14 bases between. The CDR3 is 15 amino acids. CDR3 protein: CASSEAEGVIDTIYF. CDR3 DNA: TGTGCCAGCAGTGAAGCGGAAGGGGTTATAGACACCATATATTTT.

The chain joins TRBV30 to TRBJ2-7, with D perhaps matching TRBD2 (6 bases). V was clipped by 0 bases and J by 0 bases, with 9 bases between them. The CDR3 length is 14 residues. The germline gives CDR1 GTSNPN, CDR2 SVGIG (reference sequence). The CDR3 DNA reads as TGTGCCTGGAGTGTACCCGGGGGCTCCTACGAGCAGTACTTC. This translates into CAWSVPGGSYEQYF.

V and J are TRBV2 and TRBJ1-1; D gene ambiguous. The CDR3 has 11 residues. The germline CDR1 and CDR2 sequences are SNHLY and FYNNEI. Trimming shortened V by 10 bases and J by 7 bases, and 13 bases separated the two germline ends. In DNA form, the CDR3 reads TGTGCCACCGCTTCCCAGGTTGAAGCTTTCTTT. Translating it yields CATASQVEAFF.

This rearrangement joins TRBV5-1 to TRBJ2-3; 9 bases are a match to TRBD2. From germline, CDR1 is SGHRS and CDR2 YFSETQ. This CDR3 spans 18 amino acids. With 5 bases clipped from V and 4 bases from J, the junction kept 17 bases outside the gene matches. CDR3 residues: CASRGGSGGQVWPDTQYF. The CDR3 DNA follows: TGCGCCAGCAGAGGAGGTAGCGGGGGCCAGGTCTGGCCAGATACGCAGTATTTT.

This clone was detected only once. The gene calls are TRBV19 and TRBJ2-6; 8 positions agree with TRBD2. The trim removed 3 bases at V and 1 base at J, leaving 14 bases unmatched. Germline V gene data show CDR1 as LNHDA and CDR2 as SQIVND (reference sequence). This CDR3 region has 20 residues. The DNA for the CDR3 is TGTGCCAGTAGTATTCCGGGGGTTCTGAGCGGGGGATCTGGGGCCAACGTCCTGACTTTC. It translates to CASSIPGVLSGGSGANVLTF.

This CDR3 reads CASSERDRGPYGYTF. The CDR3 coding sequence is TGTGCCAGCAGTGAACGGGACAGGGGCCCCTATGGCTACACCTTC. This chain joins TRBV2 and TRBJ1-2; 10 nucleotides match TRBD1. Germline CDR1 and CDR2: SNHLY and FYNNEI. V dropped 2 bases and J dropped 4; count of bases not matched to a gene: 4. This CDR3 has 15 residues.

This clone turned up a few times. The chain has TRBV5-1 and TRBJ2-1, with TRBD1 as a possible D gene (6 bases). V lost 4 bases and J lost 9, with 20 bases in between. The length of the CDR3 is 15 residues. CDR1 SGHRS and CDR2 YFSETQ come from the germline V gene. CDR3 residues: CASSVAGAQNSEQFF. The CDR3 region has the DNA TGCGCCAGCAGCGTTGCAGGGGCCCAGAACAGTGAGCAGTTCTTC.

The CDR3 here is CASSLAGGSSSPLHF. As DNA, the CDR3 is TGCGCCAGCAGCTTGGCTGGGGGGTCGAGTTCACCCCTCCACTTT. V usage is TRBV5-1 and J usage is TRBJ1-6; D might be TRBD1 (5 bases). Germline V CDR1 and CDR2: SGHRS, YFSETQ. The CDR3 sequence is 15 residues long. The V gene lost 0 bases and the J gene lost 9 bases, with 13 bases spanning the gap.

The chain carries TRBV3-1 (or the pseudogene TRBV3-2) and TRBJ1-4; the D gene is possibly TRBD1 (6 bases). The CDR3 is made up of 15 amino acids. The V gene lost 4 bases and the J gene lost 8 bases, with 17 bases spanning the gap. CDR1 and CDR2 from the germline V gene are LGHDT and YNNKEL (reference sequence). CDR3 loop: CASSRTQGMGEKLFF. The DNA of the CDR3 is TGTGCCAGCAGCCGAACACAGGGAATGGGCGAAAAACTGTTTTTT.

The V call is TRBV7-2, the J call TRBJ2-3; 8 bases line up with TRBD1. Germline trimming cut 4 bases from V and 7 bases from J; bases unmatched to any gene: 4. The CDR3 consists of 13 residues. CDR1 and CDR2 from the germline V gene are SGHTA and FQGNSA. For the CDR3, the DNA is TGTGCCAGCAGCTCGGACAGGGCCTATACGCAGTATTTT. Translating gives CASSSDRAYTQYF.

V is TRBV2 and J is TRBJ2-7; a weak D match, TRBD2 (5 bases). The CDR3 sequence is 13 residues long. The germline CDR1 and CDR2 sequences are SNHLY and FYNNEI. With 5 bases removed from V and 11 bases from J, the gap between germline ends came to 19 bases. CDR3 region: CASSPEGAGMEYF. The CDR3 bases are TGTGCCAGCAGTCCCGAGGGTGCTGGGATGGAGTACTTC.